The 10 T cell receptor beta chains in this list originate from one sample, sequenced in a study of cytomegalovirus exposure and HLA in healthy donors. PCR was performed using 60 Vbeta and 13 Jbeta primers. Produced via immunoSEQ multiplex PCR; TCRdb's table is partial and in-frame only. The sample lists 130,000 or so clones, 70% to 80% occurring once. Sequencing was done on a sample of PBMCs. The source is a female donor in good health and CMV-seronegative.

A single count supports this clone. CDR3 protein: CASSLAGGTSTDTQYF. The CDR3, as DNA: TGTGCCAGCAGCTTAGCGGGGGGGACTAGCACAGATACGCAGTATTTT. The genes are TRBV7-8 and TRBJ2-3; 7 bases match TRBD2. From germline, CDR1 is SGHVS and CDR2 FQNEAQ. The CDR3 spans 16 residues. J gave up 0 bases and V 0 bases, and 3 bases lay outside the gene matches. Complete variable domain (other parts from reference TRBV7-8 and TRBJ2-3): GAGVSQSPRYKVAKRGQDVALRCDPISGHVSLFWYQQALGQGPEFLTYFQNEAQLDKSGLPSDRFFAERPEGSVSTLKIQRTQQEDSAVYLCASSLAGGTSTDTQYFGPGTRLTVL.

This clone was observed a single time. The rearrangement joins TRBV7-2 to TRBJ2-7; 9 bases are shared with TRBD2. Losses at the gene ends were 1 base for V and 9 bases for J; bases not matched to a gene: 10. This CDR3 contains 15 residues. The germline gives CDR1 SGHTA, CDR2 FQGNSA. CDR3 DNA: TGTGCCAGCAGCTTAGAGCGGGGGGCCTTCCTCGGGCAGTACTTC. Translated: CASSLERGAFLGQYF. The full variable domain, completed using reference TRBV7-2 and TRBJ2-7, is GAGVSQSPSNKVTEKGKDVELRCDPISGHTALYWYRQSLGQGLEFLIYFQGNSAPDKSGLPSDRFSAERTGGSVSTLTIQRTQQEDSAVYLCASSLERGAFLGQYFGPGTRLTVT.

The V and J genes are TRBV19 and TRBJ2-7; D may be TRBD2 (7 bases). Germline loops: CDR1 LNHDA, CDR2 SQIVND (reference sequence). Trimming shortened V by 3 bases and J by 6 bases, and 12 bases separated the two germline ends. The CDR3 sequence is 13 residues long. The CDR3 spells CASSIGGALEQYF. CDR3 nucleotides: TGTGCCAGTAGTATTGGGGGGGCCCTCGAGCAGTACTTC.

The genes are TRBV7-9 and TRBJ1-1; D is unresolved. The germline V gene has CDR1 SEHNR and CDR2 FQNEAQ (reference sequence). This CDR3 comprises 12 residues. Trimming removed 1 base at V and 6 bases at J, with 6 bases between. CDR3 protein: CASSLDGAEAFF. For the CDR3, the DNA is TGTGCCAGCAGCTTAGACGGAGCTGAAGCTTTCTTT.

The V gene is TRBV5-1, the J gene TRBJ1-1, with a possible D match to TRBD1 (5 bases). V was clipped by 4 bases and J by 3 bases, with 16 bases between them. This CDR3 has 15 amino acids. Per the germline V gene, CDR1 is SGHRS and CDR2 is YFSETQ. The CDR3 here is CASSITGEWDTEAFF. CDR3 DNA sequence: TGCGCCAGCAGCATTACGGGGGAGTGGGACACTGAAGCTTTCTTT.

This clone has a single count. As DNA, the CDR3 is TGTGCCTGGAGTCCGTGGGAGGGCCGAGGCTCCTACGAGCAGTACTTC. It is translated as CAWSPWEGRGSYEQYF. The chain recombines TRBV30 with TRBJ2-7, with 7 bases aligning to TRBD2. Looked up from germline, CDR1 is GTSNPN and CDR2 is SVGIG (reference sequence). This CDR3 has 16 amino acids. V dropped 2 bases and J dropped 0; count of bases not matched to a gene: 10.

The CDR3 loop is CASSSDRGLDTEAFF. The CDR3 DNA is TGTGCCAGCAGCTCCGACAGGGGGTTGGACACTGAAGCTTTCTTT. The chain couples TRBV9 to TRBJ1-1; TRBD1 aligns across 9 bases. The CDR3 is 15 residues long. Germline CDR1 is SGDLS and CDR2 is YYNGEE. V gave up 4 bases and J gave up 3 bases; unmatched junction bases: 7.

V is TRBV19 and J is TRBJ2-1, with a tentative D call TRBD2 (6 bases). V was trimmed by 3 bases and J by 4 bases, leaving 13 bases between them. The CDR3 length is 15 residues. The V gene's germline CDR1 is LNHDA and CDR2 SQIVND (reference sequence). This CDR3 is CASSIDGRPYNEQFF. The CDR3 DNA reads as TGTGCCAGTAGTATCGACGGGAGACCTTACAATGAGCAGTTCTTC.

This chain links TRBV4-2 with TRBJ1-2; TRBD1 agrees at 10 bases. J gave up 2 bases and V 0 bases, and 6 bases lay outside the gene matches. This CDR3 is built from 17 residues. Looked up from germline, CDR1 is LGHNA and CDR2 is YNFKEQ. CDR3: CASSQEPGTGENYGYTF. The CDR3 nucleotides are TGTGCCAGCAGCCAAGAACCCGGGACAGGGGAAAACTATGGCTACACCTTC.

CDR3 nucleotides: TGTGCCAGCTCACCACTTGGGGCGTCCCGCACAGATACGCAGTATTTT. Residues: CASSPLGASRTDTQYF. This rearrangement joins TRBV18 to TRBJ2-3; maybe TRBD1 (5 bases). The CDR3 loop spans 16 amino acids. V was clipped by 1 base and J by 1 base, with 12 bases between them. Germline V gene sequence: CDR1 KGHSH, CDR2 LQKENI.